The rows below give T cell receptor beta chains drawn from one sample of a study of OX40 agonist ivuxolimab in advanced cancers. This table comes from immunoSEQ multiplex PCR, and its TCRdb copy is limited to in-frame clones, with some not included. The sample shows 77,000 or so clones, approximately 95% of them seen only once. The source was CD4+ or CD8+ T cells sorted from blood, collected in a trial of the OX40 agonist ivuxolimab. The receptors were sampled from an adult with an advanced solid tumor such as melanoma, head and neck, liver or kidney cancer. The CDR3 runs from the conserved cysteine through the conserved F or W. Each record gives: J gene, V gene, D gene, clone size, CDR3 length, CDR3 protein, CDR3 DNA. D genes are given only for firm matches. Rows may omit the clone size; those that give it use once, few, many or a size class.

J gene: TRBJ2-5
V gene: TRBV7-2
D gene: -
clone size: -
CDR3 length: 17
CDR3 protein: CASSSPKGLAPQETQYF
CDR3 DNA: TGTGCCAGCAGCTCCCCCAAAGGGCTAGCACCCCAAGAGACCCAGTACTTC

J gene: TRBJ2-5
V gene: TRBV5-5
D gene: TRBD1
clone size: once
CDR3 length: 15
CDR3 protein: CASSLGGQGRETQYF
CDR3 DNA: TGTGCCAGCAGCTTGGGGGGACAGGGGAGGGAGACCCAGTACTTC

J gene: TRBJ1-5
V gene: TRBV2
D gene: -
clone size: -
CDR3 length: 15
CDR3 protein: CASSTRDNYGQPQHF
CDR3 DNA: TGTGCCAGCAGTACCCGGGACAACTACGGCCAGCCCCAGCATTTT

J gene: TRBJ2-7
V gene: TRBV28
D gene: -
clone size: -
CDR3 length: 13
CDR3 protein: CASSATGPYEQYF
CDR3 DNA: TGTGCCAGCAGTGCGACTGGGCCCTACGAGCAGTACTTC

J gene: TRBJ2-7
V gene: TRBV4-1
D gene: TRBD2
clone size: -
CDR3 length: 15
CDR3 protein: CASSQRTSGSYEQYF
CDR3 DNA: TGCGCCAGCAGCCAGCGGACTAGCGGGAGTTACGAGCAGTACTTC

J gene: TRBJ2-5
V gene: TRBV5-1
D gene: -
clone size: -
CDR3 length: 16
CDR3 protein: CASSLVASAVGETQYF
CDR3 DNA: TGCGCCAGCAGCTTGGTTGCTAGCGCAGTTGGTGAGACCCAGTACTTC

J gene: TRBJ2-1
V gene: TRBV11-3
D gene: TRBD2
clone size: -
CDR3 length: 17
CDR3 protein: CASSLAPGLAGDDEQFF
CDR3 DNA: TGTGCCAGCAGCTTAGCTCCGGGACTAGCGGGAGACGATGAGCAGTTCTTC

J gene: TRBJ2-7
V gene: TRBV19
D gene: TRBD2
clone size: once
CDR3 length: 15
CDR3 protein: CASSIGLAGSYEQYF
CDR3 DNA: TGTGCCAGTAGTATAGGGCTAGCGGGATCCTACGAGCAGTACTTC

J gene: TRBJ2-2
V gene: TRBV6-6
D gene: TRBD2
clone size: -
CDR3 length: 15
CDR3 protein: CASSPPGLGAGELFF
CDR3 DNA: TGTGCCAGCAGCCCCCCGGGACTAGGTGCCGGGGAGCTGTTTTTT

J gene: TRBJ2-6
V gene: TRBV6-5
D gene: -
clone size: -
CDR3 length: 15
CDR3 protein: CATRPLSSGANVLTF
CDR3 DNA: TGTGCCACCCGACCACTGAGCTCTGGGGCCAACGTCCTGACTTTC

J gene: TRBJ2-3
V gene: TRBV6-5
D gene: TRBD1
clone size: -
CDR3 length: 15
CDR3 protein: CASSSTGGRTDTQYF
CDR3 DNA: TGTGCCAGCAGTTCCACAGGGGGTAGGACAGATACGCAGTATTTT

J gene: TRBJ2-7
V gene: TRBV19
D gene: -
clone size: -
CDR3 length: 18
CDR3 protein: CASSIGLLKGRVSYEQYF
CDR3 DNA: TGTGCCAGTAGTATAGGGTTGTTGAAGGGGCGAGTCTCCTACGAGCAGTACTTC

J gene: TRBJ2-7
V gene: TRBV6-6
D gene: -
clone size: -
CDR3 length: 13
CDR3 protein: CASSHDREEEQYF
CDR3 DNA: TGTGCCAGCAGCCACGACAGGGAGGAAGAGCAGTACTTC

J gene: TRBJ2-7
V gene: TRBV29-1
D gene: TRBD1
clone size: -
CDR3 length: 13
CDR3 protein: CSVAGTELYEQYF
CDR3 DNA: TGCAGCGTTGCCGGGACAGAACTATACGAGCAGTACTTC

J gene: TRBJ2-5
V gene: TRBV7-9
D gene: -
clone size: -
CDR3 length: 14
CDR3 protein: CASSLVVGEETQYF
CDR3 DNA: TGTGCCAGCAGCTTGGTGGTCGGAGAAGAGACCCAGTACTTC

J gene: TRBJ1-5
V gene: TRBV19
D gene: -
clone size: few
CDR3 length: 13
CDR3 protein: CASMAGFNQPQHF
CDR3 DNA: TGTGCCAGTATGGCAGGGTTCAATCAGCCCCAGCATTTT

J gene: TRBJ1-1
V gene: TRBV27
D gene: -
clone size: -
CDR3 length: 13
CDR3 protein: CASRGGTITEAFF
CDR3 DNA: TGTGCCAGCAGGGGGGGGACAATCACTGAAGCTTTCTTT

J gene: TRBJ2-1
V gene: TRBV6-5
D gene: -
clone size: -
CDR3 length: 15
CDR3 protein: CASSYTGQPDGGQFF
CDR3 DNA: TGTGCCAGCAGTTACACTGGACAGCCGGATGGCGGACAGTTCTTC

J gene: TRBJ1-5
V gene: TRBV9
D gene: -
clone size: few
CDR3 length: 14
CDR3 protein: CASSPGDSNQPQHF
CDR3 DNA: TGTGCCAGCAGCCCAGGGGACAGCAATCAGCCCCAGCATTTT

J gene: TRBJ1-5
V gene: TRBV6-6
D gene: -
clone size: -
CDR3 length: 15
CDR3 protein: CASSYLGGHNQPQHF
CDR3 DNA: TGTGCCAGCAGTTACTTGGGCGGACACAATCAGCCCCAGCATTTT

J gene: TRBJ1-5
V gene: TRBV4-1
D gene: -
clone size: -
CDR3 length: 16
CDR3 protein: CASSLFPHDGNQPQHF
CDR3 DNA: TGCGCCAGCAGCCTCTTCCCCCACGACGGCAATCAGCCCCAGCATTTT

J gene: TRBJ2-7
V gene: TRBV6-5
D gene: -
clone size: -
CDR3 length: 13
CDR3 protein: CASSDGLIYEQYF
CDR3 DNA: TGTGCCAGCAGTGACGGGCTGATCTACGAGCAGTACTTC

J gene: TRBJ2-3
V gene: TRBV7-3
D gene: TRBD1
clone size: -
CDR3 length: 17
CDR3 protein: CASSQNRTGVFADTQYF
CDR3 DNA: TGTGCCAGCAGCCAAAACCGGACAGGGGTTTTCGCAGATACGCAGTATTTT

J gene: TRBJ2-2
V gene: TRBV9
D gene: -
clone size: -
CDR3 length: 19
CDR3 protein: CASSVGYDRDYADTGELFF
CDR3 DNA: TGTGCCAGCAGCGTAGGCTACGACCGGGATTACGCAGACACCGGGGAGCTGTTTTTT

J gene: TRBJ1-5
V gene: TRBV7-6
D gene: -
clone size: few
CDR3 length: 15
CDR3 protein: CATTLEPVSNQPQHF
CDR3 DNA: TGTGCCACCACCCTGGAACCCGTTAGTAATCAGCCCCAGCATTTT

J gene: TRBJ1-5
V gene: TRBV19
D gene: -
clone size: -
CDR3 length: 14
CDR3 protein: CASQGYGSNQPQHF
CDR3 DNA: TGTGCCAGTCAGGGGTATGGAAGCAATCAGCCCCAGCATTTT

J gene: TRBJ2-3
V gene: TRBV6-4
D gene: TRBD1
clone size: -
CDR3 length: 15
CDR3 protein: CASSEQGASTDTQYF
CDR3 DNA: TGTGCCAGCAGCGAGCAGGGGGCTTCCACAGATACGCAGTATTTT

J gene: TRBJ2-7
V gene: TRBV28
D gene: TRBD1
clone size: -
CDR3 length: 18
CDR3 protein: CASDGGQEFSPSSYEQYF
CDR3 DNA: TGTGCCAGCGACGGGGGACAGGAATTTTCTCCCAGCTCCTACGAGCAGTACTTC

J gene: TRBJ2-7
V gene: TRBV19
D gene: -
clone size: -
CDR3 length: 14
CDR3 protein: CASSIAAGGDEQYF
CDR3 DNA: TGTGCCAGTAGTATAGCGGCCGGGGGCGACGAGCAGTACTTC

J gene: TRBJ1-2
V gene: TRBV5-5
D gene: TRBD1
clone size: once
CDR3 length: 19
CDR3 protein: CASSLGAGTGGGLYYGYTF
CDR3 DNA: TGTGCCAGCAGCTTGGGAGCTGGGACAGGGGGCGGCCTTTACTATGGCTACACCTTC

J gene: TRBJ2-1
V gene: TRBV6-4
D gene: -
clone size: -
CDR3 length: 15
CDR3 protein: CASSDSLGHYNEQFF
CDR3 DNA: TGTGCCAGCAGTGACTCGCTGGGCCATTACAATGAGCAGTTCTTC

J gene: TRBJ1-2
V gene: TRBV4-3
D gene: -
clone size: -
CDR3 length: 16
CDR3 protein: CASSQERAQGAYGYTF
CDR3 DNA: TGCGCCAGCAGCCAGGAACGGGCACAGGGTGCCTATGGCTACACCTTC

J gene: TRBJ1-5
V gene: TRBV6-1
D gene: -
clone size: -
CDR3 length: 17
CDR3 protein: CASSELVGAFSNQPQHF
CDR3 DNA: TGTGCCAGCAGTGAACTAGTTGGGGCATTTAGCAATCAGCCCCAGCATTTT

J gene: TRBJ1-2
V gene: TRBV7-6
D gene: -
clone size: -
CDR3 length: 13
CDR3 protein: CASSLPGKDGYTF
CDR3 DNA: TGTGCCAGCAGCTTACCCGGAAAGGATGGCTACACCTTC

J gene: TRBJ1-3
V gene: TRBV19
D gene: -
clone size: -
CDR3 length: 12
CDR3 protein: CASGEGLVTIYF
CDR3 DNA: TGTGCCAGTGGGGAGGGACTGGTCACCATATATTTT

J gene: TRBJ2-1
V gene: TRBV7-9
D gene: -
clone size: -
CDR3 length: 15
CDR3 protein: CASSLPGPSYNEQFF
CDR3 DNA: TGTGCCAGCAGCTTGCCAGGCCCCTCCTACAATGAGCAGTTCTTC

J gene: TRBJ2-7
V gene: TRBV27
D gene: TRBD2
clone size: -
CDR3 length: 14
CDR3 protein: CASSRLAPTYEQYF
CDR3 DNA: TGTGCCAGCAGCCGACTAGCGCCTACCTACGAGCAGTACTTC

J gene: TRBJ2-7
V gene: TRBV6-5
D gene: TRBD1
clone size: -
CDR3 length: 15
CDR3 protein: CASRHRGPTPSEQYF
CDR3 DNA: TGTGCCAGCAGGCACAGGGGACCCACACCTAGCGAGCAGTACTTC

J gene: TRBJ2-7
V gene: TRBV5-6
D gene: -
clone size: -
CDR3 length: 15
CDR3 protein: CASSLDTAVTYEQYF
CDR3 DNA: TGTGCCAGCAGCTTGGACACCGCAGTCACCTACGAGCAGTACTTC

J gene: TRBJ1-1
V gene: TRBV6-1
D gene: TRBD1
clone size: -
CDR3 length: 17
CDR3 protein: CASSEEVRAGGYTEAFF
CDR3 DNA: TGTGCCAGCAGTGAAGAGGTTAGGGCAGGGGGGTACACTGAAGCTTTCTTT

J gene: TRBJ1-4
V gene: TRBV25-1
D gene: -
clone size: -
CDR3 length: 18
CDR3 protein: CASNKSVSGGHRGEKLFF
CDR3 DNA: TGTGCCAGCAATAAGTCAGTCAGTGGAGGACACCGAGGGGAAAAACTGTTTTTT

J gene: TRBJ2-3
V gene: TRBV21-1
D gene: -
clone size: -
CDR3 length: 15
CDR3 protein: CASSKCGPFTDTQYF
CDR3 DNA: TGTGCCAGCAGCAAATGTGGCCCCTTCACAGATACGCAGTATTTT

J gene: TRBJ2-7
V gene: TRBV4-1
D gene: TRBD2
clone size: -
CDR3 length: 18
CDR3 protein: CASSLMTSGGGRSYEQYF
CDR3 DNA: TGCGCCAGCAGCCTGATGACTAGCGGGGGGGGTCGATCCTACGAGCAGTACTTC

J gene: TRBJ2-7
V gene: TRBV25-1
D gene: TRBD1
clone size: -
CDR3 length: 16
CDR3 protein: CASSEFRRTGGYEQYF
CDR3 DNA: TGTGCCAGCAGTGAATTTAGGAGGACAGGGGGTTACGAGCAGTACTTC

J gene: TRBJ2-1
V gene: TRBV27
D gene: -
clone size: -
CDR3 length: 15
CDR3 protein: CASSLSVTGTNEQFF
CDR3 DNA: TGTGCCAGCAGTTTATCGGTGACGGGGACCAATGAGCAGTTCTTC

J gene: TRBJ2-7
V gene: TRBV27
D gene: -
clone size: -
CDR3 length: 14
CDR3 protein: CASSLGSAAYEQYF
CDR3 DNA: TGTGCCAGCAGTTTAGGGTCAGCCGCCTACGAGCAGTACTTC

J gene: TRBJ2-7
V gene: TRBV13
D gene: -
clone size: -
CDR3 length: 14
CDR3 protein: CASSLYGGGYEQYF
CDR3 DNA: TGTGCCAGCAGCTTATACGGGGGCGGCTACGAGCAGTACTTC